This TCR beta chain was captured by sequencing in a study of T cells expressing NK-cell markers (TCRdb year 2020). Broadly, across the study: In sorted CD3+CD56+NKG2C+, CD3+CD56+NKG2C- and CD3+CD56-NKG2C+ T-cell subsets from about 8 donors, TCR beta-chain repertoires were profiled. Libraries were sequenced as 2 x 150 bp reads on Illumina HiSeq 2000/2500, MiSeq or NextSeq. All eight donors whose samples were sequenced were randomly selected healthy volunteers, three of them men and five women. Among the eight sequenced donors, seven were HCMV-seropositive and one was HCMV-seronegative.

HCMV serostatus was determined by detecting HCMV-specific IgG in serum with a commercial ELISA kit. Peripheral blood mononuclear cells were isolated from blood by Ficoll density gradient centrifugation. TCRdb names Illumina HiSeq 2000 as the instrument used. 5'RACE template switching, by which a universal primer site and unique molecular identifiers were added, was used to make TCR beta cDNA libraries. cDNA synthesis was primed from the TCR beta constant segment, followed by two successive PCR amplification steps. Per the source publication's procedure: MIGEC was used to demultiplex reads and group the reads by UMI, and MiTCR was used to assemble and quantify clonotypes. Only TCR cDNA sequences supported by at least two reads were kept to exclude erroneous sequences. The tcR package was used for downstream repertoire analysis, with clonotypes matched between fractions based on CDR3 nucleotide sequence plus V segment. VDJmatch was used to annotate antigen specificity against VDJdb, with one amino acid substitution in CDR3 permitted. TCRdb reprocessed the reads, and each CDR3 protein sequence is entered once, without DNA. For this entry, the V and J calls and clone size follow TCRdb and not the study's own pipeline. The table for this sample records 120,000 to 150,000 distinct CDR3 sequences. The ten most abundant clones make up less than 15% of the sample.

On this clonotype: The antigen it recognizes is unknown.

Overall study outcomes, separate from this receptor: Those dominant clonotypes were again the most abundant among CD3+CD56-NKG2C+ cells in a few donors, at about 28.3-60.1%. Whether the expanded NKG2C-expressing T cell clones were specific for HCMV antigens remained unclear. For six donors, the dominant CD3+CD56+NKG2C+ clonotypes were among the top 10 CD8+ clonotypes and accounted for roughly 1.0-7.5% of CD8+ T cells.

CDR3 length: 17 amino acids, cysteine to phenylalanine. The DNA is unrecorded. Based on the germline V gene, the CDR1 and CDR2 sequences are SGHRS and YFSETQ. Sequencing used blood T cells: a sorted CD56 or NKG2C T cell subset, CD4+ or CD8+ T cells, or bulk PBMC T cells (not recorded which). In this chain, TRBV5-1 is recombined with TRBJ1-1; TCRdb's assignment of TRBD1 cannot be checked, as there is no DNA. This sequence originates from a man aged 18 to 35 in good health. Donor details come from another sample of the same person, matched by shared clones. The CDR3 protein is CASSSPMTTDMNTEAFF.